This TCR beta chain was retrieved from a study of CD8 T cells in ankylosing spondylitis. Germline V gene lookup returns CDR1 SQVTM and CDR2 ANQGSEA. The germline V and J ends were trimmed by 7 bases and 0 bases, with 13 bases remaining between them. This CDR3 is built from 13 residues. TCRdb reprocessed the 5' RACE reads with MiXCR, giving one entry per CDR3 protein. The repertoire holds 200,000 to 250,000 distinct CDR3 sequences, with over 8.5% as singletons. About this clonotype: What it binds is not known.

Study conclusions and caveats: Ankylosing spondylitis blood appeared to be characterized by a TCR beta motif of eight or nine highly homologous variants.

The rearrangement joins TRBV29-1 to TRBJ2-7, with D possibly being TRBD2 (7 bases). Sequenced sample: blood, either unsorted or a sorted T cell fraction (not recorded which). The source is a male donor with ankylosing spondylitis or in good health (not recorded which). DNA of the CDR3: TGCAGCGCTGGGGGCGGGAGCTCCTACGAGCAGTACTTC. Translation gives CSAGGGSSYEQYF.